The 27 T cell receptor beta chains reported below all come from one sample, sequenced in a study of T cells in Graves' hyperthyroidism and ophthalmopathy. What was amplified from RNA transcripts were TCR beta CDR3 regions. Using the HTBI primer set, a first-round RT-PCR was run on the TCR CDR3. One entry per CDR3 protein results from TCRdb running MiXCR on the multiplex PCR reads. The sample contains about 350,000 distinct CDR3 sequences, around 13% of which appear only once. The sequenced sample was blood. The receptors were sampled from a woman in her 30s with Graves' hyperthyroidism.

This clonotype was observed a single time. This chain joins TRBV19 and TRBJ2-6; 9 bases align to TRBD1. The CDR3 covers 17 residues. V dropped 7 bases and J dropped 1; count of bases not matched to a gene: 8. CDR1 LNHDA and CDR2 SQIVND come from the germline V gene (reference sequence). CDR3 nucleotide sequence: TGTGCCAGTACCGAGGACAGGGGTGTATCTGGGGCCAACGTCCTGACTTTC. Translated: CASTEDRGVSGANVLTF.

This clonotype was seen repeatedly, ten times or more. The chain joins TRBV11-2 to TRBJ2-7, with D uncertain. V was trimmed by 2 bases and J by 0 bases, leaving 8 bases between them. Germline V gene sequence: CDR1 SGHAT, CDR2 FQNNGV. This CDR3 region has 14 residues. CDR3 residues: CASSLRASSYEQYF. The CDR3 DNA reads TGTGCCAGCAGCTTAAGAGCTAGCTCCTACGAGCAGTACTTC.

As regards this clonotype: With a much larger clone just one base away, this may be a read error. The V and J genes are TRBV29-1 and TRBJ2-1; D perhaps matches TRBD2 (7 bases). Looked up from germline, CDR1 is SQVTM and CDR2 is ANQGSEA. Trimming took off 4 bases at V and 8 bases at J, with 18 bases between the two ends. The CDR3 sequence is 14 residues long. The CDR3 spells CSVGGGANFYEQFF. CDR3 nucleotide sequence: TGCAGCGTTGGAGGGGGGGCCAATTTCTATGAGCAGTTCTTC.

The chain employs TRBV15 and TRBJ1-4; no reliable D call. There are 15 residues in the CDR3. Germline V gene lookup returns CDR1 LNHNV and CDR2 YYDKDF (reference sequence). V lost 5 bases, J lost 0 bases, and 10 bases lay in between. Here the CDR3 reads CATSYILATNEKLFF. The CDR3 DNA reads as TGTGCCACCAGCTATATCCTTGCAACTAATGAAAAACTGTTTTTT.

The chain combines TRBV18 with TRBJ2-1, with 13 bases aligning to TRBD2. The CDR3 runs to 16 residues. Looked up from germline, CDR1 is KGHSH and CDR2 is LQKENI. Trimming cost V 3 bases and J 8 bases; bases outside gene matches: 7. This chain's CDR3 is CASSPGTSGVRYEQFF. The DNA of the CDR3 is TGTGCCAGCTCACCCGGGACTAGCGGGGTTCGGTATGAGCAGTTCTTC.

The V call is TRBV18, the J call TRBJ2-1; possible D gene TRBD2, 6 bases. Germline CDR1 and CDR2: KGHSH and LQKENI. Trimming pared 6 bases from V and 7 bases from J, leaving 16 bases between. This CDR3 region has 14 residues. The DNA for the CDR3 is TGTGCCAGCTCCTACCTGGAGGGCATAAATGAGCAGTTCTTC. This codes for CASSYLEGINEQFF.

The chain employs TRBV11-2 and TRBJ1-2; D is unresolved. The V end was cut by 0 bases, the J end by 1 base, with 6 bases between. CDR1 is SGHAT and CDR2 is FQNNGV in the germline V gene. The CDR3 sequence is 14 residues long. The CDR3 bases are TGTGCCAGCAGCTTAGAGGCGGGTAACTATGGCTACACCTTC. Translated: CASSLEAGNYGYTF.

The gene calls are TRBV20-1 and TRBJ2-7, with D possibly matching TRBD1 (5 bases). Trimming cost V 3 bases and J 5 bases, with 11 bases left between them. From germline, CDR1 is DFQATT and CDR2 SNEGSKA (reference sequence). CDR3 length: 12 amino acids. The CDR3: CSASASTDEQYF. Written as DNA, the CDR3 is TGCAGTGCTAGTGCTTCGACAGACGAGCAGTACTTC.

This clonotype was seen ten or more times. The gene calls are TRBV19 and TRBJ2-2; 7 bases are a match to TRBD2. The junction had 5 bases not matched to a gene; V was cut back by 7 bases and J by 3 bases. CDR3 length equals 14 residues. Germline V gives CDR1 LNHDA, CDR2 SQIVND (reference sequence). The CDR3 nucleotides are TGTGCCAGTATGCGGCGGGAGTACACCGGGGAGCTGTTTTTT. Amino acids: CASMRREYTGELFF.

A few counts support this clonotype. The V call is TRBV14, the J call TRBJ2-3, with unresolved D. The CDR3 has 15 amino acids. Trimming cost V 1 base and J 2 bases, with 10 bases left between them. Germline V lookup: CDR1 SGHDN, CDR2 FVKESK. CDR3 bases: TGTGCCAGCAGCCAAGTACCAGTATTCACAGATACGCAGTATTTT. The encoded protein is CASSQVPVFTDTQYF.

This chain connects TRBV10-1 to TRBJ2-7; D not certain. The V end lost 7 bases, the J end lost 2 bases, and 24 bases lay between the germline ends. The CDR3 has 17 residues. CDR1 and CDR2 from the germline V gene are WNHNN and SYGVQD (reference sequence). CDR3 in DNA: TGCGCCAGCAATGCCCTTCAGACTCCTTTGGGGACCTACGAGCAGTACTTC. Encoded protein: CASNALQTPLGTYEQYF.

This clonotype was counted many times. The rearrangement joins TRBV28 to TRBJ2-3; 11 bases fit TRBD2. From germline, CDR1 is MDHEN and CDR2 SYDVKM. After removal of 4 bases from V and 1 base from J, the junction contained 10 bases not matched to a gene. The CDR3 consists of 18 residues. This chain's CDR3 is CASSSPTYSGRGTDTQYF. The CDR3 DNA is TGTGCCAGCAGTTCCCCGACTTATAGCGGGAGGGGCACAGATACGCAGTATTTT.

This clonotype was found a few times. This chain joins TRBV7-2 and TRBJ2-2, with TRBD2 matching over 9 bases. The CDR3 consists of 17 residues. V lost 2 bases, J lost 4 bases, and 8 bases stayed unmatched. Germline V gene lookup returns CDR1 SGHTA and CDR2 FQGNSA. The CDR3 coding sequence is TGTGCCAGCAGCTTACGGGCTAGCGGGAAGACCACCGGGGAGCTGTTTTTT. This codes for CASSLRASGKTTGELFF. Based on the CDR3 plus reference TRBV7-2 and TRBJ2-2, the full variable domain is GAGVSQSPSNKVTEKGKDVELRCDPISGHTALYWYRQSLGQGLEFLIYFQGNSAPDKSGLPSDRFSAERTGGSVSTLTIQRTQQEDSAVYLCASSLRASGKTTGELFFGEGSRLTVL.

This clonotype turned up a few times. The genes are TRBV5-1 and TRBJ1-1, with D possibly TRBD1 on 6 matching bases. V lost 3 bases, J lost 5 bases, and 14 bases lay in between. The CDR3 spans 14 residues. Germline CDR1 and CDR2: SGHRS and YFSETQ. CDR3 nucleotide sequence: TGCGCCAGCAGCTCGACAGGTATATCGACTGAAGCTTTCTTT. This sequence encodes CASSSTGISTEAFF.

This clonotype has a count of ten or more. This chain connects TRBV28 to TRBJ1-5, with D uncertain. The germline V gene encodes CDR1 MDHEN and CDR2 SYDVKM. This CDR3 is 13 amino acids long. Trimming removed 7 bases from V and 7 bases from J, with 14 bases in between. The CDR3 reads CASNSGVWQPQHF. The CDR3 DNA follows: TGTGCCAGCAACTCAGGAGTTTGGCAGCCCCAGCATTTT.

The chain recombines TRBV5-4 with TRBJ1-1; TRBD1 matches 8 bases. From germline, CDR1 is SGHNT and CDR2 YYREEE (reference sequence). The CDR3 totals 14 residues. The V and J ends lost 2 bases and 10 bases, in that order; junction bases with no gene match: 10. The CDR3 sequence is CASSFQGAGTPAFF. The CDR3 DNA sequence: TGTGCCAGCAGCTTTCAGGGGGCGGGAACCCCAGCTTTCTTT.

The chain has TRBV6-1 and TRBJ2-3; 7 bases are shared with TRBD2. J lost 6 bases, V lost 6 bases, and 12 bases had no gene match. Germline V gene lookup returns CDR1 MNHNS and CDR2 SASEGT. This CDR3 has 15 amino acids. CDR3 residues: CASSETGGTIDTQYF. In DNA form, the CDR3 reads TGTGCCAGCAGCGAAACGGGCGGGACTATCGATACGCAGTATTTT.

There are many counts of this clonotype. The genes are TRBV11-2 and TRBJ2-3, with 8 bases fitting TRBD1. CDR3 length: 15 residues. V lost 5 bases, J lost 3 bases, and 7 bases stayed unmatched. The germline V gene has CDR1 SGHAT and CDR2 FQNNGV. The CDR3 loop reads CASSGGTGPTDTQYF. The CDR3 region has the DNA TGTGCCAGCAGCGGAGGGACAGGACCGACAGATACGCAGTATTTT.

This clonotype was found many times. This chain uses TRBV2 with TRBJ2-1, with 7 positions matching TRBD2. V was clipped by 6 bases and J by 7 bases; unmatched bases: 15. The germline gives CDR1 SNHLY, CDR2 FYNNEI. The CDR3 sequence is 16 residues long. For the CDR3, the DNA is TGTGCCAGCAGAGAGCCAGCGGGGCTGGGTTGGAATGAGCAGTTCTTC. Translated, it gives CASREPAGLGWNEQFF. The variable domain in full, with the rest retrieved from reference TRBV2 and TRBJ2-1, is EPEVTQTPSHQVTQMGQEVILRCVPISNHLYFYWYRQILGQKVEFLVSFYNNEISEKSEIFDDQFSVERPDGSNFTLKIRSTKLEDSAMYFCASREPAGLGWNEQFFGPGTRLTVL.

CDR3 protein: CASSLSTFTDTQYF. CDR3 coding DNA: TGTGCCAGCAGCTTATCCACATTCACAGATACGCAGTATTTT. The genes are TRBV7-3 and TRBJ2-3; D is ambiguous. This CDR3 contains 14 residues. V shed 2 bases and J shed 2 bases, with 8 bases lying between them. Germline V gives CDR1 SGHTA, CDR2 FQGTGA.

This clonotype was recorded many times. The CDR3 reads CASSFFPGEQYF. Here the CDR3 DNA reads TGCGCCAGCAGCTTCTTCCCGGGGGAGCAGTACTTC. The chain uses TRBV5-1 and TRBJ2-7; possible D gene TRBD2, 5 bases. V lost 2 bases and J 7 bases, leaving 10 bases between the germline ends. The CDR3 covers 12 residues. The germline V gene has CDR1 SGHRS and CDR2 YFSETQ.

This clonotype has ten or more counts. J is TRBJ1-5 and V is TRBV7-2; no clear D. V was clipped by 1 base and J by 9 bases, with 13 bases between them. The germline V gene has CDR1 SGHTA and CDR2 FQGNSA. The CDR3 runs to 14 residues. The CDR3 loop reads CASSLEGPPWPQHF. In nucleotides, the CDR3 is TGTGCCAGCAGCTTAGAAGGGCCCCCTTGGCCCCAGCATTTT.

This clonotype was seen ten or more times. CDR3 region: CASSFRLAGVYEQYF. Here the CDR3 DNA reads TGTGCCAGCAGCTTCCGGCTAGCGGGAGTCTACGAGCAGTACTTC. The genes are TRBV11-2 and TRBJ2-7, with 10 bases fitting TRBD2. The junction had 5 bases not matched to a gene; V was cut back by 3 bases and J by 3 bases. The CDR3 consists of 15 residues. Germline V gives CDR1 SGHAT, CDR2 FQNNGV.

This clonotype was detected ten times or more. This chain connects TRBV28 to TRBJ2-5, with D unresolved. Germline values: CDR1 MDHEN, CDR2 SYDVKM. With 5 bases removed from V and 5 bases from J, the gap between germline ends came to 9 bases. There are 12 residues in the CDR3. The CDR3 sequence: CASSIPEETQYF. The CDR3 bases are TGTGCCAGCAGTATCCCAGAGGAGACCCAGTACTTC.

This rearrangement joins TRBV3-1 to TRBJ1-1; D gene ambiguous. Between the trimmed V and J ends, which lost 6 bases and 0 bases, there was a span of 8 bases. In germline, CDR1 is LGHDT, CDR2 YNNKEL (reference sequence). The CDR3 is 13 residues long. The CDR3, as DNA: TGTGCCAGCAGTCGTGTAATGAACACTGAAGCTTTCTTT. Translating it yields CASSRVMNTEAFF.

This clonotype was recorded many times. The CDR3 spells CSVGTGGGTDTQYF. CDR3 nucleotide sequence: TGCAGCGTCGGGACAGGGGGCGGGACAGATACGCAGTATTTT. The chain employs TRBV29-1 and TRBJ2-3, with 12 positions matching TRBD1. Germline CDR1 SQVTM, CDR2 ANQGSEA. The V and J ends lost 6 bases and 3 bases, in that order; junction bases with no gene match: 4. The CDR3 length is 14 residues.

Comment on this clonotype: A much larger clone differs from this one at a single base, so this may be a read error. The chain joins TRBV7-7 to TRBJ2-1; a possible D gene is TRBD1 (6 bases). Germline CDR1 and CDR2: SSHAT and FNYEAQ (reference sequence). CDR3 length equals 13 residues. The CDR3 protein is CASSLVRGSEQFF. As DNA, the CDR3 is TGTGCTAGCAGCTTAGTCAGGGGTAGTGAGCAGTTCTTC. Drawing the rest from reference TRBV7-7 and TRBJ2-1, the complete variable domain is GAGVSQSPRYKVTKRGQDVTLRCDPISSHATLYWYQQALGQGPEFLTYFNYEAQPDKSGLPSDRFSAERPEGSISTLTIQRTEQRDSAMYRCASSLVRGSEQFFGPGTRLTVL.